This entry concerns a single TCR beta chain. Measured with immunoSEQ multiplex PCR; TCRdb has only the in-frame clones, and not every one. In the table there are fewer than 300,000 clones, roughly 80% of which are singletons. The CDR3 sequence is 14 residues long. V shed 8 bases and J 7 bases; nucleotides not matched to a gene: 12. CDR1 is SQVTM, CDR2 ANQGSEA, per germline. The sample is drawn from a study of blood T cell repertoires in COVID-19. The chain is built from TRBV29-1 and TRBJ2-1; the match to TRBD2 covers 9 bases. Sequenced input: peripheral blood. This receptor was obtained from a woman aged 70 to 79 with active or convalescent COVID-19. The CDR3, as DNA: TGCAGCTCCGGCTCCGCGGGGGGGGGTAATGAGCAGTTCTTC. It encodes CSSGSAGGGNEQFF.